This T cell receptor beta chain comes out of a study of T cell changes during pregnancy in multiple sclerosis. Method: immunoSEQ multiplex PCR; TCRdb's copy keeps in-frame clones and lacks some. The sample has about 57,000 clones; more than 80% are singletons. V was pared by 0 bases and J by 4 bases, with 6 bases of the junction left unmatched. This CDR3 is built from 19 residues. Germline CDR1 and CDR2: LNHNV and YYDKDF (reference sequence). The material was CD4+ T cells from peripheral blood mononuclear cells, obtained before pregnancy. The sequence derives from a female donor with multiple sclerosis, enrolled in a pregnancy study. The rearrangement uses TRBV15 and TRBJ2-1, with 16 bases that match TRBD2. CDR3 loop: CATSRDGTSGRAYYNEQFF. In nucleotides, the CDR3 is TGTGCCACCAGCAGAGATGGGACTAGCGGGAGGGCTTATTACAATGAGCAGTTCTTC.